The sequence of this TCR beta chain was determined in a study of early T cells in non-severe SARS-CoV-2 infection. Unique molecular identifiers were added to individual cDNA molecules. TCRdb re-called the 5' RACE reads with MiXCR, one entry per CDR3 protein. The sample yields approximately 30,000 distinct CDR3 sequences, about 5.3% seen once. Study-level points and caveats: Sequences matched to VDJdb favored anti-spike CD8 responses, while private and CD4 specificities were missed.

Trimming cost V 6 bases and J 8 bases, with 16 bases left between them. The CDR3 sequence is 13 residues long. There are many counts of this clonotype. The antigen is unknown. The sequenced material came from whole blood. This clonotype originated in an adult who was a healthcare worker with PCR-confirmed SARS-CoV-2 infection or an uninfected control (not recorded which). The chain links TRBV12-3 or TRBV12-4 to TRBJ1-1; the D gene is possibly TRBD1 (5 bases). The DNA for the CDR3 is TGTGCCAGCAGCCGTCAGATTCGGGGCGAAGCTTTCTTT. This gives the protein CASSRQIRGEAFF.